The 31 T cell receptor beta chains in this list originate from one sample, sequenced in a study of Graves' ophthalmopathy and Graves' hyperthyroidism (dated by TCRdb to 2016 to 2019). The instrument given in TCRdb is Illumina HiSeq 2000. TCR beta CDR3 regions were amplified from RNA transcripts for repertoire sequencing. The first round was an RT-PCR using HTBI primers with the Qiagen OneStep RT-PCR kit, and this first round was followed by a second-round multiplex PCR, then size selection and purification. Using fastp trimming at Q25 and MiXCR clonotype assembly, TCRdb reanalyzed the public sequencing data and kept in-frame beta chains. Identical CDR3 proteins give one entry, which carries the most common genes and DNA. Within this sample are about 740,000 distinct CDR3 sequences, with 35% to 50% of them counted one time only. The ten largest clones represent around 40% of the sample. The sample taken for sequencing was peripheral blood. Receptors originate from an adult man with Graves' ophthalmopathy.

This clonotype was seen many times. V gene TRBV29-1 combines with J gene TRBJ2-3; the D is unclear. CDR1 and CDR2 (germline): SQVTM, ANQGSEA. The CDR3 extends over 12 amino acids. V lost 4 bases and J lost 5, with 10 bases in between. The CDR3 protein is CSVGEVGDTQYF. Here the CDR3 DNA reads TGCAGCGTTGGAGAGGTGGGAGATACGCAGTATTTT.

This clonotype came up a few times. The chain has TRBV24-1 and TRBJ1-5; TRBD1 agrees at 7 bases. The ends lost 11 bases at V and 1 base at J; junction bases unmatched: 10. The CDR3 spans 15 residues. Per germline, CDR1 KGHDR and CDR2 SFDVKD. CDR3 sequence reads: CASRGPGQSNQPQHF. The CDR3 coding sequence is TGTGCCAGCAGAGGACCGGGACAGAGCAATCAGCCCCAGCATTTT.

This chain's CDR3 is CASSNDRALTDTQYF. CDR3 bases: TGTGCCAGCAGTAACGACAGGGCCCTCACAGATACGCAGTATTTT. The rearrangement joins TRBV2 to TRBJ2-3; 7 positions agree with TRBD1. Germline trimming cut 5 bases from V and 2 bases from J; bases unmatched to any gene: 7. Germline V lookup: CDR1 SNHLY, CDR2 FYNNEI. There are 15 residues in the CDR3.

This clonotype was picked up a small number of times. V is TRBV6-6 and J is TRBJ2-7; 9 bases agree with TRBD2. With 1 base clipped from V and 5 bases from J, the junction kept 3 bases outside the gene matches. Looked up from germline, CDR1 is MNHNY and CDR2 is SVGAGI (reference sequence). CDR3 length: 14 amino acids. The CDR3 here is CASSYLAGADEQYF. CDR3 DNA sequence: TGTGCCAGCAGTTACTTAGCGGGAGCGGACGAGCAGTACTTC.

This clonotype was observed a handful of times. For the CDR3, the DNA is TGTGCCAGCAGCCCCGAGGGGCCCTCCTACGAGCAGTACTTC. Translating it yields CASSPEGPSYEQYF. This chain uses TRBV7-9 with TRBJ2-7; D possibly uses TRBD1 or TRBD2 (5 bases each). Germline CDR1 is SEHNR and CDR2 is FQNEAQ (reference sequence). Trimming cost V 5 bases and J 0 bases, with 11 bases left between them. The CDR3 has 14 residues.

This clonotype occurred many times. The V gene is TRBV29-1, the J gene TRBJ1-2; D call uncertain. The CDR3 consists of 14 residues. Trimming removed 3 bases at V and 1 base at J, with 12 bases between. CDR1 SQVTM and CDR2 ANQGSEA come from the germline V gene. The CDR3 nucleotides are TGCAGCGTTGATGCGGTCAGTGATAACTATGGCTACACCTTC. Its translation is CSVDAVSDNYGYTF.

The chain is built from TRBV7-9 and TRBJ2-5; D ambiguous. This CDR3 has 12 amino acids. Germline CDR1 reads SEHNR; CDR2 reads FQNEAQ (reference sequence). V was clipped by 5 bases and J by 7 bases, with 11 bases between them. In DNA form, the CDR3 reads TGTGCCAGCAGCGCCCGTCTCGGGACCCAGTACTTC. Its translation: CASSARLGTQYF.

This clonotype was recorded many times. The chain uses TRBV15 and TRBJ1-5; 10 nucleotides align to TRBD1. Germline V gene lookup returns CDR1 LNHNV and CDR2 YYDKDF (reference sequence). The CDR3 contains 15 residues. The V segment lost 3 bases and the J segment 4 bases; nucleotides outside the gene matches: 3. The CDR3 nucleotides are TGTGCCACCAGCAGGACAGGGGGCAGTAATCAGCCCCAGCATTTT. Translating it yields CATSRTGGSNQPQHF.

The chain couples TRBV7-9 to TRBJ1-5; 9 nucleotides line up with TRBD1. The CDR3 covers 15 residues. Germline V gene sequence: CDR1 SEHNR, CDR2 FQNEAQ (reference sequence). V lost 3 bases to trimming and J lost 7 bases; unmatched junction nucleotides: 7. This CDR3 reads CASSLGGTGQQPQHF. The DNA for the CDR3 is TGTGCCAGCAGCTTGGGCGGGACAGGGCAGCAGCCCCAGCATTTT.

This clonotype was recorded many times. This chain joins TRBV15 and TRBJ2-6; D ambiguous. V was cut by 5 bases and J by 0 bases, with 11 bases left in between. CDR1 and CDR2 from the germline V gene are LNHNV and YYDKDF (reference sequence). CDR3 size: 16 residues. This chain's CDR3 is CATSARASSGANVLTF. The DNA for the CDR3 is TGTGCCACCAGCGCTAGAGCGAGCTCTGGGGCCAACGTCCTGACTTTC.

The V and J genes are TRBV13 and TRBJ1-1; TRBD1 might be the D (6 bases). CDR1 and CDR2 (germline): PRHDT, FYEKMQ (reference sequence). The CDR3 covers 14 residues. Deletions cut 5 bases from V and 11 bases from J, with 21 bases between. CDR3 bases: TGTGCCAGCAGCCAACCGGACAGCGCGGCTGGGGCTTTCTTT. It is translated as CASSQPDSAAGAFF. The variable domain in full, with the rest retrieved from reference TRBV13 and TRBJ1-1, is AAGVIQSPRHLIKEKRETATLKCYPIPRHDTVYWYQQGPGQDPQFLISFYEKMQSDKGSIPDRFSAQQFSDYHSELNMSSLELGDSALYFCASSQPDSAAGAFFGQGTRLTVV.

As for this clonotype: A read error may explain this, as a much larger clone is one base away. The chain joins TRBV2 to TRBJ1-1; D perhaps matches TRBD1 (6 bases). Germline V gene sequence: CDR1 SNHLY, CDR2 FYNNEI. The CDR3 runs to 14 residues. Trimming pared 10 bases from V and 1 base from J, leaving 16 bases between. The CDR3 loop is CATTRDKANTEAFF. CDR3 sequence (DNA): TGTGCCACCACGAGGGACAAAGCGAACACTGAAGCTTTCTTT.

Points on this clonotype: A read error may account for a junction end that differs from germline. The chain couples TRBV24-1 to TRBJ1-1; D is undetermined. Germline V gives CDR1 KGHDR, CDR2 SFDVKD. The CDR3 consists of 13 residues. CDR3 residues: CATSDGENTEAFF. The CDR3 DNA reads TGTGCCACAAGTGACGGGGAGAACACTGAAGCTTTCTTT.

This chain connects TRBV20-1 to TRBJ2-7, with a tentative D call TRBD2 (5 bases). The CDR3 contains 15 residues. The germline V gene has CDR1 DFQATT and CDR2 SNEGSKA (reference sequence). Between the trimmed V and J ends, which lost 1 base and 4 bases, there was a span of 17 bases. The CDR3 DNA reads TGCAGTGCTAGAGCGAGGGATTTAGGGCCTTACGAGCAGTACTTC. Encoded protein: CSARARDLGPYEQYF.

This clonotype came up a few times. This sequence joins TRBV20-1 and TRBJ2-6; D is perhaps TRBD2 (5 bases). The ends were cut back, 3 bases at V and 4 bases at J, with 13 bases in the middle. CDR1 and CDR2 (germline): DFQATT, SNEGSKA (reference sequence). The CDR3 totals 15 residues. CDR3 nucleotide sequence: TGCAGTGCTAGTGAGGGCCCGGGGGGGGCCAACGTCCTGACTTTC. This codes for CSASEGPGGANVLTF.

V gene TRBV12-3 or TRBV12-4 combines with J gene TRBJ2-7; 9 bases are shared with TRBD1. The CDR3 extends over 15 amino acids. V shed 3 bases, J shed 3 bases, and the junction held 6 bases outside the gene matches. This CDR3 reads CASSLAGTGYYEQYF. The CDR3 nucleotides read TGTGCCAGCAGTTTGGCGGGGACAGGGTACTACGAGCAGTACTTC.

The rearrangement uses TRBV7-9 and TRBJ2-2; D is undetermined. Trimming shortened V by 5 bases and J by 1 base, and 8 bases separated the two germline ends. Germline lookup yields CDR1 SEHNR and CDR2 FQNEAQ (reference sequence). This CDR3 comprises 14 residues. The CDR3 nucleotides read TGTGCCAGCAGCGGAGACATGAACACCGGGGAGCTGTTTTTT. Protein: CASSGDMNTGELFF.

This clonotype was counted between two and nine times. This rearrangement joins TRBV7-2 to TRBJ1-2, with D possibly matching TRBD1 (5 bases). From germline, CDR1 is SGHTA and CDR2 FQGNSA. Deletions cut 4 bases from V and 4 bases from J, with 13 bases between. The CDR3 consists of 14 residues. The CDR3: CASSSSRVSYGYTF. DNA of the CDR3: TGTGCCAGCAGCTCATCCAGGGTTTCCTATGGCTACACCTTC.

This clonotype showed up many times. The chain joins TRBV7-9 to TRBJ2-2; D unclear. CDR3 length: 13 amino acids. Germline CDR1 SEHNR, CDR2 FQNEAQ (reference sequence). Trimming took 11 bases from V and 1 from J, leaving 11 bases between them. The CDR3 coding sequence is TGTGCCGGCGCGACCGTGAACACCGGGGAGCTGTTTTTT. It codes for CAGATVNTGELFF.

This sequence joins TRBV7-9 and TRBJ1-1; D is unresolved. V gave up 7 bases and J gave up 6 bases, with 9 bases separating them. Germline V gene sequence: CDR1 SEHNR, CDR2 FQNEAQ (reference sequence). There are 11 residues in the CDR3. As DNA, the CDR3 is TGTGCCAGCACCAAGATGGCTGAAGCTTTCTTT. Translation: CASTKMAEAFF. The entire variable domain, with the rest obtained from reference TRBV7-9 and TRBJ1-1, is as follows: DTGVSQNPRHKITKRGQNVTFRCDPISEHNRLYWYRQTLGQGPEFLTYFQNEAQLEKSRLLSDRFSAERPKGSFSTLEIQRTEQGDSAMYLCASTKMAEAFFGQGTRLTVV.

The chain uses TRBV7-9 and TRBJ2-7; possibly TRBD2 for D (7 bases). The DNA end lines up better with TRBJ2-5; the J call may be wrong. The CDR3 extends over 16 amino acids. From germline, CDR1 is SEHNR and CDR2 FQNEAQ (reference sequence). The CDR3 reads CASSPMWGGPQETQYF. CDR3 DNA sequence: TGTGCCAGCAGCCCCATGTGGGGGGGCCCCCAAGAGACCCAGTACTTC.

This clonotype came up many times. This rearrangement joins TRBV29-1 to TRBJ2-2; D is undetermined. V shed 0 bases and J shed 9 bases, with 5 bases lying between them. Germline loops: CDR1 SQVTM, CDR2 ANQGSEA. The CDR3 loop spans 11 amino acids. CDR3 loop: CSVEDARELFF. The CDR3 coding sequence is TGCAGCGTTGAAGATGCGAGGGAGCTGTTTTTT.

The rearrangement joins TRBV4-1 to TRBJ1-2; 10 bases match TRBD1. The V and J ends lost 2 bases and 3 bases, in that order; junction bases with no gene match: 3. This CDR3 is 15 amino acids long. Germline V gene data show CDR1 as MGHRA and CDR2 as YSYEKL. CDR3 region: CASSQRQGADYGYTF. CDR3 DNA: TGCGCCAGCAGCCAACGACAGGGGGCTGACTATGGCTACACCTTC.

This clonotype was seen at least ten times. The DNA for the CDR3 is TGTGCCAGCAGCCAAGTACAGGGGGCGGCTTCACCCCTCCACTTT. Translation gives CASSQVQGAASPLHF. The rearrangement uses TRBV14 and TRBJ1-6; 9 bases agree with TRBD1. The CDR3 is 15 residues long. J lost 9 bases, V lost 1 base, and 4 bases had no gene match. Germline V CDR1 and CDR2: SGHDN, FVKESK. The variable domain in full, completed from reference TRBV14 and TRBJ1-6, reads EAGVTQFPSHSVIEKGQTVTLRCDPISGHDNLYWYRRVMGKEIKFLLHFVKESKQDESGMPNNRFLAERTGGTYSTLKVQPAELEDSGVYFCASSQVQGAASPLHFGNGTRLTVT.

V and J are TRBV19 and TRBJ1-1; the D gene is possibly TRBD1 (5 bases). The V and J ends lost 9 bases and 12 bases respectively, with 23 bases between them. Germline V lookup: CDR1 LNHDA, CDR2 SQIVND (reference sequence). The CDR3 is 13 amino acids. CDR3 coding DNA: TGTGCCAGCAAAACCGGGACGGGGAATAGGCCTTTCTTT. Its protein product is CASKTGTGNRPFF.

This clonotype has at least ten counts. The genes are TRBV12-3 or TRBV12-4 and TRBJ1-1; D remains ambiguous. The ends were cut back, 6 bases at V and 0 bases at J, with 8 bases in the middle. The CDR3 has 13 amino acids. CDR3 bases: TGTGCCAGCAGCAAACAGCTGAACACTGAAGCTTTCTTT. It specifies CASSKQLNTEAFF.

This chain links TRBV25-1 with TRBJ1-4, with D perhaps matching TRBD1 (5 bases). The V gene's germline CDR1 is MGHDK and CDR2 SYGVNS. CDR3 length: 13 amino acids. V lost 1 base, J lost 13 bases, and 13 bases lay in between. In DNA form, the CDR3 reads TGTGCCAGCAGTGAATCAAGGGGTAGGGGACTGTTTTTT. This gives the protein CASSESRGRGLFF.

This clonotype was found once. This could be a read error, since a much larger clone is one nucleotide away. CDR3 in DNA: TGCAGCGTTGAAGTCTCGGGGGGGATGAACACTGAAGCTTTCTTT. It translates to CSVEVSGGMNTEAFF. The genes are TRBV29-1 and TRBJ1-1; D perhaps matches TRBD1 (5 bases). CDR1 is SQVTM, CDR2 ANQGSEA, per germline. V shed 1 base and J shed 0 bases, with 12 bases lying between them. This CDR3 has 15 residues.

The chain links TRBV2 to TRBJ1-2; 7 bases match TRBD1. V lost 5 bases and J lost 7; bases outside the gene matches: 4. Germline V gives CDR1 SNHLY, CDR2 FYNNEI. The length of the CDR3 is 12 residues. CDR3 loop: CASSFQGGGYTF. In nucleotides, the CDR3 is TGTGCCAGCAGTTTCCAGGGGGGTGGCTACACCTTC.

With respect to this clonotype: This CDR3 fails to terminate in the conserved phenylalanine or tryptophan, so it likely reflects a read error. The chain couples TRBV6-6 to TRBJ2-5, with D perhaps TRBD1 (5 bases). This CDR3 has 12 residues. Germline lookup yields CDR1 MNHNY and CDR2 SVGAGI (reference sequence). The CDR3 sequence: CVSRAGQETQYC. The DNA of the CDR3 is TGTGTCAGCAGAGCAGGGCAAGAGACCCAGTACTGC.

The chain recombines TRBV11-1 with TRBJ2-5; 11 bases align to TRBD2. J gave up 2 bases and V 11 bases, and 10 bases lay outside the gene matches. Looked up from germline, CDR1 is SGHAT and CDR2 is FQDESV (reference sequence). The CDR3 length is 15 residues. The CDR3: CAWSSVAGGQETQYF. Here the CDR3 DNA reads TGTGCCTGGAGTTCGGTAGCGGGAGGGCAAGAGACCCAGTACTTC.